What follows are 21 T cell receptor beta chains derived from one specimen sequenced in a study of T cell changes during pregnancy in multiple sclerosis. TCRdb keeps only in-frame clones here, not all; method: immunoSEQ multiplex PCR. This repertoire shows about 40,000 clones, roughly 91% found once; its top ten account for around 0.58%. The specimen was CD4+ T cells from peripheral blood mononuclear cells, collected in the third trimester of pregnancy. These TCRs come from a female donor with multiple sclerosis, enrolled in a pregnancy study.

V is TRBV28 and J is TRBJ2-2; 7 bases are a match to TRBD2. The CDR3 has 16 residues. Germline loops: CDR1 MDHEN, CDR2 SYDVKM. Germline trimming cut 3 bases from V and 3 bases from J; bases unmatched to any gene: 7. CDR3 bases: TGTGCCAGCAGTTTTTATGACAGCGGGGACACCGGGGAGCTGTTTTTT. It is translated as CASSFYDSGDTGELFF.

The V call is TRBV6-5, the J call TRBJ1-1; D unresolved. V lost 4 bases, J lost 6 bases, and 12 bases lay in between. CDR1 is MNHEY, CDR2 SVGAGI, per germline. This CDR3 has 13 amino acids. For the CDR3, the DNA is TGTGCCAGCAGTTCTCAGGAGCGGGCTGAAGCTTTCTTT. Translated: CASSSQERAEAFF.

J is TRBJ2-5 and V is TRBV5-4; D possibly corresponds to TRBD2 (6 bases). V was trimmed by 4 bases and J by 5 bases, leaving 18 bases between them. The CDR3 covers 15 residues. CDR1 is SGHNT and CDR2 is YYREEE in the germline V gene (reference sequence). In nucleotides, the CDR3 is TGTGCCAGCAGCCAGACCGCGGGATTGGGGGAGACCCAGTACTTC. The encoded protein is CASSQTAGLGETQYF.

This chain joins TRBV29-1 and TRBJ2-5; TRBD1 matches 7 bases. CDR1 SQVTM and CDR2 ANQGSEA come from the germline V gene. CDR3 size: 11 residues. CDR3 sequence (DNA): TGCAGTTCAACAGGGGCAGAGACCCAGTACTTC. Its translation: CSSTGAETQYF.

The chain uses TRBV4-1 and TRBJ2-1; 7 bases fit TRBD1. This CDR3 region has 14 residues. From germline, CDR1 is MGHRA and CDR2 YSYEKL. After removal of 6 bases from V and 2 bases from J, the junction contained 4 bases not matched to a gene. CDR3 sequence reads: CASRKQGPYNEQFF. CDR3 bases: TGCGCCAGCAGAAAACAGGGGCCCTACAATGAGCAGTTCTTC.

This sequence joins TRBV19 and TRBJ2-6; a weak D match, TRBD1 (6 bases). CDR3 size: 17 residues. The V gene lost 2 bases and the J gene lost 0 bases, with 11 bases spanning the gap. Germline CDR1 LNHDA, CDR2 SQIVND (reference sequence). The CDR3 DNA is TGTGCCAGTAGTATACCCACAGGGATCTCTGGGGCCAACGTCCTGACTTTC. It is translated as CASSIPTGISGANVLTF.

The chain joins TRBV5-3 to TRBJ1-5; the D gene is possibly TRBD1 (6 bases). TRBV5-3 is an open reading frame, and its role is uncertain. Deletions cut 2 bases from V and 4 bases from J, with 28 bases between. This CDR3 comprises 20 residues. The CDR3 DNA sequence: TGTGCCAGAAGCTTTATATTTAGAGGGACTAATTCAGGGGAGAATCAGCCCCAGCATTTT. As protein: CARSFIFRGTNSGENQPQHF.

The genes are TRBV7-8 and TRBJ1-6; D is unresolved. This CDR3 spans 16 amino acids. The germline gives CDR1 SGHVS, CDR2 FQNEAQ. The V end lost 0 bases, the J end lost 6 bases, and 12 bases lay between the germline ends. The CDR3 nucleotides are TGTGCCAGCAGCTTAGCGGTCAGGCAGGCTAATTCACCCCTCCACTTT. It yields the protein CASSLAVRQANSPLHF.

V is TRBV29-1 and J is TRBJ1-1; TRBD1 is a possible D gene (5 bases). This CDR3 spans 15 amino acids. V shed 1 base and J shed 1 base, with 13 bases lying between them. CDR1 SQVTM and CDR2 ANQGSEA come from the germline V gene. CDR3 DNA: TGCAGCGTTGAAGCCCTCAGGGTTCGGAACACTGAAGCTTTCTTT. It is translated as CSVEALRVRNTEAFF.

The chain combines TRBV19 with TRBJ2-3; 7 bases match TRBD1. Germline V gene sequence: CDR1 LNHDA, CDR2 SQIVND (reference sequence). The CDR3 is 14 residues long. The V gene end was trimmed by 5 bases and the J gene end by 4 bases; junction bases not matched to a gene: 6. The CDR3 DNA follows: TGTGCCAGTAGTCCCAGACAGGGACCAGATACGCAGTATTTT. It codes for CASSPRQGPDTQYF.

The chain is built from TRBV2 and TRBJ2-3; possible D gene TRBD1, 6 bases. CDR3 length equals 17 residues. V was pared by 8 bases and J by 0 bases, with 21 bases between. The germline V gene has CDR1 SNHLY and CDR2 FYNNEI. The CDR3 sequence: CASLAPLVTGSTDTQYF. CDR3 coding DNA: TGTGCCAGCCTCGCACCCTTAGTCACAGGGAGCACAGATACGCAGTATTTT.

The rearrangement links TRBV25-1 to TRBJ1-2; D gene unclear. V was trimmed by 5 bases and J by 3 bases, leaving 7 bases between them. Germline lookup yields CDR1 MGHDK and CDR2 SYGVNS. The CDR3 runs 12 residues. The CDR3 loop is CASSTLYYGYTF. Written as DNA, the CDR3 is TGTGCCAGCAGTACTCTGTACTATGGCTACACCTTC.

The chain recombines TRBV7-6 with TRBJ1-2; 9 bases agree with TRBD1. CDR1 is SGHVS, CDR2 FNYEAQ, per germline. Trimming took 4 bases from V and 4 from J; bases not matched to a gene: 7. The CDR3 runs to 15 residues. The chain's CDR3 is CASSSRTGASYGYTF. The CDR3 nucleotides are TGTGCCAGCAGCTCCCGGACAGGGGCCAGCTATGGCTACACCTTC.

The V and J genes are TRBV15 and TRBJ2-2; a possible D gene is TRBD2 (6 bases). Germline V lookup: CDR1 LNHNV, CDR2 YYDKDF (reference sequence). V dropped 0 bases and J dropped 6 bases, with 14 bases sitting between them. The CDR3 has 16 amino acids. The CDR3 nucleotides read TGTGCCACCAGCAGAGATTTAGCGGCAGGGTCCGGGGAGCTGTTTTTT. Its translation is CATSRDLAAGSGELFF.

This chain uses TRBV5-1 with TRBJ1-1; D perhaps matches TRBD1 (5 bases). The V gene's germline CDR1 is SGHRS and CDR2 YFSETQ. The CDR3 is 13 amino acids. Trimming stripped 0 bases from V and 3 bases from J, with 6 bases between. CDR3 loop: CASSLGGDTEAFF. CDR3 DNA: TGCGCCAGCAGCTTGGGGGGGGACACTGAAGCTTTCTTT.

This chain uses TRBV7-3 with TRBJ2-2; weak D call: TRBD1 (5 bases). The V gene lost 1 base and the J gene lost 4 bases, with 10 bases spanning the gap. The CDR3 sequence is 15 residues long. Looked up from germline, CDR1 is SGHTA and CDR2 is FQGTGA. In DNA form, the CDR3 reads TGTGCCAGCAGCTTAAGGCAGGGTAGCACCGGGGAGCTGTTTTTT. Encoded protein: CASSLRQGSTGELFF. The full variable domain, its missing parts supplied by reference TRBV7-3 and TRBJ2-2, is GAGVSQTPSNKVTEKGKYVELRCDPISGHTALYWYRQSLGQGPEFLIYFQGTGAADDSGLPNDRFFAVRPEGSVSTLKIQRTERGDSAVYLCASSLRQGSTGELFFGEGSRLTVL.

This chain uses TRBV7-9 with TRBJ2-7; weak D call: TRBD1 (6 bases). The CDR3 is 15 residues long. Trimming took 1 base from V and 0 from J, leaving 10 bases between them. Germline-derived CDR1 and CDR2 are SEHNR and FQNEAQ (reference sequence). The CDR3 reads CASSLEAGVSYEQYF. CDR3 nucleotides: TGTGCCAGCAGCTTAGAGGCAGGGGTCTCCTACGAGCAGTACTTC. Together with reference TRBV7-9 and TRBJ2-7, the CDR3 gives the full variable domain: DTGVSQNPRHKITKRGQNVTFRCDPISEHNRLYWYRQTLGQGPEFLTYFQNEAQLEKSRLLSDRFSAERPKGSFSTLEIQRTEQGDSAMYLCASSLEAGVSYEQYFGPGTRLTVT.

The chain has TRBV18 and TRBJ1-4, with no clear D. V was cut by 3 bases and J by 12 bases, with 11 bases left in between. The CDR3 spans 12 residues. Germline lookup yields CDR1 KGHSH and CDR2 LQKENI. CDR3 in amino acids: CASSPVREELFF. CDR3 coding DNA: TGTGCCAGCTCACCGGTCCGGGAAGAACTGTTTTTT.

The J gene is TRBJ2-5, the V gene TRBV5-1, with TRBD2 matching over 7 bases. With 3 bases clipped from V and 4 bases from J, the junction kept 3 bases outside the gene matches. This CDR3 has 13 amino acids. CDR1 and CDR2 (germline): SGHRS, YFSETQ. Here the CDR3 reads CASSSGGLETQYF. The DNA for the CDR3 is TGCGCCAGCAGCTCGGGGGGTTTAGAGACCCAGTACTTC.

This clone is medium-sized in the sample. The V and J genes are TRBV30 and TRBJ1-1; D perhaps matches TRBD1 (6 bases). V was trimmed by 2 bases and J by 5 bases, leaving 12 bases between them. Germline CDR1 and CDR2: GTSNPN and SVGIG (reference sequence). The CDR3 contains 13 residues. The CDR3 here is CAWSKGGKTEAFF. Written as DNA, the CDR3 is TGTGCCTGGAGTAAGGGGGGGAAAACTGAAGCTTTCTTT.

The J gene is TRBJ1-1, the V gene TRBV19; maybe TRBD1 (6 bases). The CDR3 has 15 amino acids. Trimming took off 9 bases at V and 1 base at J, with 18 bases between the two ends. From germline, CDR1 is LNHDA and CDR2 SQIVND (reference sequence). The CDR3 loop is CASRGEDFPNTEAFF. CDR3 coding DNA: TGTGCCAGCAGGGGAGAGGACTTTCCGAACACTGAAGCTTTCTTT.